This T cell receptor beta chain emerged from a study of T cells in Graves' hyperthyroidism and ophthalmopathy. Concerning this clonotype: Its antigen remains unidentified.

Germline loops: CDR1 SGHVS, CDR2 FQNEAQ. CDR3 size: 13 residues. V lost 5 bases and J lost 3, with 11 bases in between. Study-wide results and caveats: Before onset, by a median of approximately 6.2 months, the model predicted ophthalmopathy.

From RNA transcripts, TCR beta CDR3 regions were amplified. When the TCR CDR3 underwent first-round RT-PCR, the HTBI primer set was used. TCRdb fed the multiplex PCR reads into MiXCR, producing one record per CDR3 protein. The sample shows hundreds of thousands of distinct CDR3 sequences, about 45% of them seen only once. The study excluded patients with uncontrolled infection, other autoimmune disease, pregnancy or lactation. The sample taken for sequencing was peripheral blood or thyroid tissue (not recorded which). This TCR was recovered from an adult man with Graves' disease, either hyperthyroidism or ophthalmopathy (not recorded which). The chain employs TRBV7-8 and TRBJ2-7, with a possible D match to TRBD1 (6 bases). This CDR3 is CASSPRDNYEQYF. As DNA, the CDR3 is TGTGCCAGCAGCCCCCGGGACAACTACGAGCAGTACTTC. Full variable domain (missing parts from reference TRBV7-8 and TRBJ2-7): GAGVSQSPRYKVAKRGQDVALRCDPISGHVSLFWYQQALGQGPEFLTYFQNEAQLDKSGLPSDRFFAERPEGSVSTLKIQRTQQEDSAVYLCASSPRDNYEQYFGPGTRLTVT.